Presented here are 23 T cell receptor beta chains from one specimen sequenced in a study of T cells expressing NK-cell markers. TCRdb re-called the 5' RACE reads and shows each CDR3 protein once, DNA omitted. The sample data list some 140,000 distinct CDR3 sequences. The sample taken for sequencing was blood T cells: a sorted CD56 or NKG2C T cell subset, CD4+ or CD8+ T cells, or bulk PBMC T cells (not recorded which). The receptors come from a woman aged 45-65 years in good health.

V and J are TRBV4-1 and TRBJ1-1; the D gene TCRdb calls, TRBD1, cannot be checked with no DNA. The length of the CDR3 is 17 residues. Germline V gene lookup returns CDR1 MGHRA and CDR2 YSYEKL. This CDR3 is CASSQDGAGQGNTEAFF.

The chain has TRBV10-2 and TRBJ2-2; as DNA is missing, the TRBD2 call by TCRdb cannot be tested. The CDR3 has 16 residues. Germline V CDR1 and CDR2: WSHSY, SAAADI. CDR3 protein: CASRIRSGRGTGELFF.

The chain is built from TRBV12-3 or TRBV12-4 and TRBJ1-4; checking the TCRdb D call of TRBD1 is not possible without DNA. This CDR3 comprises 20 residues. This chain's CDR3 is CASSPIGYRDRTTEGEKLFF.

Here the CDR3 reads CASSEVGTGITEAFF. This chain links TRBV25-1 with TRBJ1-1; TCRdb's D call, TRBD1, is unchecked because there is no DNA. The germline V gene encodes CDR1 MGHDK and CDR2 SYGVNS. This CDR3 spans 15 amino acids.

The V and J genes are TRBV5-5 and TRBJ1-4. The CDR3 length is 15 residues. Germline CDR1 reads SGHKS; CDR2 reads YYEKEE (reference sequence). CDR3 loop: CASSRTNGLNEKLFF.

The rearrangement uses TRBV7-9 and TRBJ2-1. Germline CDR1 and CDR2: SEHNR and FQNEAQ (reference sequence). CDR3 length: 11 residues. The chain's CDR3 is CASSRYDEQFF.

The chain couples TRBV2 to TRBJ2-7; TCRdb reports TRBD2, a call that lacks DNA to check it against. Germline V gene sequence: CDR1 SNHLY, CDR2 FYNNEI. This CDR3 is built from 17 residues. The CDR3 here is CASSPTGGNLGSYEQYF.

This chain links TRBV24-1 with TRBJ2-4; TCRdb proposes TRBD1, but this gene call is untestable without DNA. The CDR3 has 15 amino acids. Germline V gene lookup returns CDR1 KGHDR and CDR2 SFDVKD. The CDR3 sequence: CATRGPGLAKNIQYF.

This chain uses TRBV12-3 or TRBV12-4 with TRBJ1-2; no DNA is available, so the TRBD1 call from TCRdb remains unchecked. The CDR3 consists of 15 residues. The CDR3 spells CASSLTGGTDYGYTF.

The chain is built from TRBV20-1 and TRBJ2-1; the D call from TCRdb, TRBD2, cannot be confirmed without DNA. CDR1 DFQATT and CDR2 SNEGSKA come from the germline V gene (reference sequence). The CDR3 covers 15 residues. The CDR3 here is CSACRLAGDYNEQFF.

This chain joins TRBV25-1 and TRBJ2-2; with no DNA, the TCRdb D assignment of TRBD2 cannot be verified. Germline CDR1 and CDR2: MGHDK and SYGVNS. The CDR3 covers 16 residues. The CDR3 region is CASSEGLAGGTGELFF.

V gene TRBV29-1 combines with J gene TRBJ2-7; TCRdb picks TRBD1, but there is no DNA to check that call. Germline V lookup: CDR1 SQVTM, CDR2 ANQGSEA. This CDR3 has 12 residues. The CDR3 here is CSIPRGSGEQYF.

This chain's CDR3 is CASSESSQETQYF. The J gene is TRBJ2-5, the V gene TRBV10-2. This CDR3 has 13 residues. Germline V gene lookup returns CDR1 WSHSY and CDR2 SAAADI.

CDR3 amino acids: CASSYGLAGAAETQYF. This chain links TRBV27 with TRBJ2-5; TCRdb's D gene call, TRBD2, goes unchecked for lack of DNA. This CDR3 has 16 residues. Germline CDR1 and CDR2: MNHEY and SMNVEV (reference sequence).

This chain joins TRBV12-3 or TRBV12-4 and TRBJ1-2; without DNA, the TCRdb call of TRBD1 cannot be checked. The CDR3 runs 13 residues. The CDR3 loop is CASSLQGSSGYTF.

The chain joins TRBV10-2 to TRBJ2-2. The CDR3 has 11 amino acids. Germline CDR1 reads WSHSY; CDR2 reads SAAADI. CDR3 protein: CASEDTGELFF.

The chain recombines TRBV5-1 with TRBJ2-3; TCRdb calls TRBD2, which cannot be checked without DNA. This CDR3 contains 17 residues. CDR1 is SGHRS, CDR2 YFSETQ, per germline. The chain's CDR3 is CASSSLIAGGSTDTQYF.

The chain combines TRBV6-1 with TRBJ2-2; lacking DNA, the TRBD1 call made by TCRdb goes unchecked. This CDR3 is built from 14 residues. Germline V gene lookup returns CDR1 MNHNS and CDR2 SASEGT. The CDR3 sequence: CASSVDRYTGELFF.

This chain joins TRBV4-1 and TRBJ1-4; TCRdb gives TRBD1 as the D gene, but with no DNA this cannot be confirmed. Germline V CDR1 and CDR2: MGHRA, YSYEKL. The CDR3 contains 17 residues. The CDR3 loop is CASSQETGRGLKEKLFF.

The V gene is TRBV29-1, the J gene TRBJ1-1. This CDR3 region has 12 residues. Germline V gene sequence: CDR1 SQVTM, CDR2 ANQGSEA. The CDR3 protein is CSGSRMNTEAFF.

The chain combines TRBV9 with TRBJ2-1; TCRdb selects TRBD2, and the lack of DNA leaves this call unchecked. The CDR3 sequence is 14 residues long. The V gene's germline CDR1 is SGDLS and CDR2 YYNGEE. The CDR3 protein is CASSPSGSLHEQFF.

The chain links TRBV4-2 to TRBJ2-2; TCRdb returns TRBD2, unconfirmable since there is no DNA. Germline CDR1 is LGHNA and CDR2 is YNFKEQ. The CDR3 is 15 amino acids. CDR3 amino acids: CASRPLAENTGELFF.

CDR3 amino acids: CASSLAPDSGGRYEQYF. The gene calls are TRBV7-9 and TRBJ2-7; absent DNA, TCRdb's TRBD2 call cannot be checked. The CDR3 covers 17 residues. Germline V gene lookup returns CDR1 SEHNR and CDR2 FQNEAQ (reference sequence). The full variable domain, rest sourced from reference TRBV7-9 and TRBJ2-7, is DTGVSQNPRHKITKRGQNVTFRCDPISEHNRLYWYRQTLGQGPEFLTYFQNEAQLEKSRLLSDRFSAERPKGSFSTLEIQRTEQGDSAMYLCASSLAPDSGGRYEQYFGPGTRLTVT.